This T cell receptor beta chain derives from a study of beta chain features in type 1 diabetes. Reverse transcription of all isolated RNA meant that expressed TCRB transcripts were sequenced. Clones were read by immunoSEQ multiplex PCR, and TCRdb kept only the in-frame ones, dropping some. The sample includes 600,000 to 700,000 clones, around 15% seen only once; the top ten take 0.02% to 0.025%. Purity of each sorted population was above 95%. Study-wide findings and caveats: In type 1 diabetes patients, VDJ junctions had fewer insertions; deletions at these junctions were more frequent. Patients with Type 1 diabetes showed moderately but significantly shorter TCRB CDR3s in all four CD4+ subsets. TCRB repertoires of naive, central memory and Treg cells appeared more similar among patients than among healthy donors.

This clone has a handful of counts. Its antigen is still unknown. Looked up from germline, CDR1 is GTSNPN and CDR2 is SVGIG (reference sequence). V was shortened by 2 bases and J by 0 bases, with 10 bases between the two germline ends. The CDR3 is 14 amino acids. The sequencing input was naive CD4+ T cells from blood. The TCR was taken from a man in his late teens or twenties with type 1 diabetes. The V call is TRBV30, the J call TRBJ2-5; D possibly corresponds to TRBD2 (5 bases). The CDR3 here is CAWSLLGYQETQYF. The CDR3 nucleotides are TGTGCCTGGAGTCTACTAGGGTACCAAGAGACCCAGTACTTC. The whole variable domain, filled in from reference TRBV30 and TRBJ2-5, reads SQTIHQWPATLVQPVGSPLSLECTVEGTSNPNLYWYRQAAGRGLQLLFYSVGIGQISSEVPQNLSASRPQDRQFILSSKKLLLSDSGFYLCAWSLLGYQETQYFGPGTRLLVL.